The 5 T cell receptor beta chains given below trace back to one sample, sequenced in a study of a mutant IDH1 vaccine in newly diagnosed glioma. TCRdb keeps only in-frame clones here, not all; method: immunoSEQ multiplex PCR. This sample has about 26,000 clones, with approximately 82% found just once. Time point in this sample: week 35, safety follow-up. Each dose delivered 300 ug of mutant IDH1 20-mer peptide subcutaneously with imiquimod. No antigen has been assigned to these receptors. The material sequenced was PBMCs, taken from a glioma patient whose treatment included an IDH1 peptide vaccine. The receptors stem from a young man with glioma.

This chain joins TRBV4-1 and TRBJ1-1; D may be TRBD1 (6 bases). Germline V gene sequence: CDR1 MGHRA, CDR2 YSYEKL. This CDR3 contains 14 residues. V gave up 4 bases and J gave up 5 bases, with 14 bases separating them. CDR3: CASSPDAGETEAFF. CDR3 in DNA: TGCGCCAGCAGCCCGGATGCAGGGGAAACTGAAGCTTTCTTT.

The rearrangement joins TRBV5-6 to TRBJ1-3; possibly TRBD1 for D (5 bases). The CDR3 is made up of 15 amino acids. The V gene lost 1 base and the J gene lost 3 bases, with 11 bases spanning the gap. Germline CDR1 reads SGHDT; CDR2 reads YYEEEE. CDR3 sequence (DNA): TGTGCCAGCAGCTTGTTGGTGGGGCTTGGAAACACCATATATTTT. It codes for CASSLLVGLGNTIYF. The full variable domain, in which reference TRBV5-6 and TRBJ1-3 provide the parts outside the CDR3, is DAGVTQSPTHLIKTRGQQVTLRCSPKSGHDTVSWYQQALGQGPQFIFQYYEEEERQRGNFPDRFSGHQFPNYSSELNVNALLLGDSALYLCASSLLVGLGNTIYFGEGSWLTVV.

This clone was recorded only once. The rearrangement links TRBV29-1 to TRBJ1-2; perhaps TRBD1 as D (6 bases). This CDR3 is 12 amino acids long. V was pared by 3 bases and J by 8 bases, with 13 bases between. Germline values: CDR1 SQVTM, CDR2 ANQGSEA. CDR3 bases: TGCAGCGTTGACCAGGGGTCTAGCGGCTACACCTTC. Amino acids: CSVDQGSSGYTF.

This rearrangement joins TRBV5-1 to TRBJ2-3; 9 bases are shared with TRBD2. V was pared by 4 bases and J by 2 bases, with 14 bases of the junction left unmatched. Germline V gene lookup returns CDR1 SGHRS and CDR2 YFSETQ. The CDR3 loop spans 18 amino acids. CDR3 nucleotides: TGCGCCAGCAGCGCACGCACCGGGACTAGCTTTTCCACAGATACGCAGTATTTT. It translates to CASSARTGTSFSTDTQYF.

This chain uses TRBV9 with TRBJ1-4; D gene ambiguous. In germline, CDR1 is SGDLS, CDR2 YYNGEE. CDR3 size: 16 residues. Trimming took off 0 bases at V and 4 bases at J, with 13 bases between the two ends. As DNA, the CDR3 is TGTGCCAGCAGCGTAGGAACAGCTGATTATAATGAAAAACTGTTTTTT. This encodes CASSVGTADYNEKLFF.